The T cell receptor beta chain under discussion was sequenced for a study of CD8 T cells in Susac syndrome. General observations from the study: That the number of individuals in its TCR sequencing and HLA analysis was relatively small was acknowledged by the study.

The multiple sclerosis controls consisted of treatment-naive patients with relapsing-remitting disease, either stable or active. The authors reverse transcribed about 0.45 to 1 ug RNA with random hexamers. Amplification of TCR beta CDR3 spanned 54 Vbeta and 13 Jbeta via immunoSEQ multiplex PCR. In TCRdb, the immunoSEQ multiplex PCR reads were re-called with MiXCR into one record per CDR3 protein. The data contain 130,000 or so distinct CDR3 sequences, about 95% of them singletons. Comment on this clonotype: What it binds is not known.

The CDR3 runs to 13 residues. The ends lost 2 bases at V and 2 bases at J; junction bases unmatched: 0. Germline CDR1 and CDR2: GTSNPN and SVGIG (reference sequence). The source of this sequence is a human donor with multiple sclerosis. This chain uses TRBV30 with TRBJ1-3; 7 bases match TRBD1. What was sequenced was CD4+ T cells from PBMCs. The CDR3 coding sequence is TGTGCCTGGAGTAGGGGGCCTGGAAACACCATATATTTT. Translated, it gives CAWSRGPGNTIYF. The entire variable domain, with the rest obtained from reference TRBV30 and TRBJ1-3, is as follows: SQTIHQWPATLVQPVGSPLSLECTVEGTSNPNLYWYRQAAGRGLQLLFYSVGIGQISSEVPQNLSASRPQDRQFILSSKKLLLSDSGFYLCAWSRGPGNTIYFGEGSWLTVV.